This T cell receptor beta chain was documented in a study of control samples from healthy donors and cancer patients. Germline CDR1 is LNHDA and CDR2 is SQIVND (reference sequence). The CDR3 length is 15 residues. Germline trimming cut 1 base from V and 5 bases from J; bases unmatched to any gene: 4. TCRdb keeps only in-frame clones here, not all; method: immunoSEQ multiplex PCR. The sample lists around 120,000 clones; about 88% were seen once. The sequenced material came from blood. The clonotype originates from a woman between 65 and 79 years old in good health. The chain joins TRBV19 to TRBJ2-1; 8 nucleotides agree with TRBD2. The CDR3 spells CASSIGAGGHNEQFF. CDR3 sequence (DNA): TGTGCCAGTAGTATAGGGGCGGGGGGTCACAATGAGCAGTTCTTC.